This record covers a single T cell receptor beta chain. Sequencing used immunoSEQ multiplex PCR; TCRdb keeps in-frame clones, though not all of them. Among about 200,000 clones listed, approximately 93% were seen once. This entry is derived from a study of T cell responses to AZD1222 COVID-19 vaccine. V was pared by 5 bases and J by 6 bases, with 7 bases of the junction left unmatched. Germline V gene sequence: CDR1 LNHDA, CDR2 SQIVND (reference sequence). The CDR3 is made up of 14 amino acids. The gene calls are TRBV19 and TRBJ1-5; 7 nucleotides match TRBD1. The sample consisted of peripheral blood, taken 28 days after the second AZD1222 dose. The clonotype was recovered from an adult who received the AZD1222 COVID-19 vaccine. The CDR3, as DNA: TGTGCCAGTAGTGTGACAGGGTACACTCAGCCCCAGCATTTT. It translates to CASSVTGYTQPQHF. The variable domain in full, completed from reference TRBV19 and TRBJ1-5, reads DGGITQSPKYLFRKEGQNVTLSCEQNLNHDAMYWYRQDPGQGLRLIYYSQIVNDFQKGDIAEGYSVSREKKESFPLTVTSAQKNPTAFYLCASSVTGYTQPQHFGDGTRLSIL.